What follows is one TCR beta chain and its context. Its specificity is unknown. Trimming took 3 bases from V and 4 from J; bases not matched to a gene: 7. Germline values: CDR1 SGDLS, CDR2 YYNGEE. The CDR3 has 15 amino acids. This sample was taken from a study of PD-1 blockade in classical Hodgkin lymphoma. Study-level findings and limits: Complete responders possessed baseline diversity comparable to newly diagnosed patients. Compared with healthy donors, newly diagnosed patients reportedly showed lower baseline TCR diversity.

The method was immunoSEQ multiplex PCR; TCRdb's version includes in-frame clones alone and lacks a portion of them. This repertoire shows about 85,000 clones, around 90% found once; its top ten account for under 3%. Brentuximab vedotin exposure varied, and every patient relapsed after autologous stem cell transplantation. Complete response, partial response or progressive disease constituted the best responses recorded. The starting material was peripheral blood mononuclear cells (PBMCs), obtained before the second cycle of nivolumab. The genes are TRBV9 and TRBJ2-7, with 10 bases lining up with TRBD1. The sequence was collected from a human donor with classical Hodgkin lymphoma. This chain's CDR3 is CASSERTGGFYEQYF. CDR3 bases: TGTGCCAGCAGCGAAAGGACAGGGGGTTTTTACGAGCAGTACTTC.